The 15 T cell receptor beta chains presented below share a single source sample, sequenced in a study of molecular identifiers for immune sequencing clone quantification. TCRdb independently ran MiXCR on the PCR reads; one entry per CDR3 protein. The data contain 80,000 to 100,000 distinct CDR3 sequences, approximately 25% of them singletons. Input material: naive CD8+ T cells from blood, with Jurkat cell RNA spiked in. Indicated subset: FACS-sorted CD8+CD4-CCR7+CD45RA+ naive T cells. The source is a human donor in good health. Some libraries in this study had Jurkat cell RNA spiked in.

This clonotype was seen repeatedly, ten times or more. This rearrangement joins TRBV29-1 to TRBJ2-7, with 8 bases lining up with TRBD2. There are 15 residues in the CDR3. V lost 3 bases, J lost 0 bases, and 7 bases stayed unmatched. Germline-derived CDR1 and CDR2 are SQVTM and ANQGSEA. In DNA form, the CDR3 reads TGCAGCGTTGAGAGTACGGGAGGGACCTCCTACGAGCAGTACTTC. It codes for CSVESTGGTSYEQYF.

Concerning this clonotype: A read error may be the cause here, since a much bigger clone is one base away. The chain is built from TRBV6-2 or TRBV6-3 and TRBJ1-2, with 7 positions matching TRBD1. Germline V gene lookup returns CDR1 MNHEY and CDR2 SVGEGT. The CDR3 is made up of 15 amino acids. CDR3 residues: CAGSYPTGTNYGYTF. In DNA form, the CDR3 reads TGTGCCGGCAGTTACCCGACAGGGACTAACTATGGCTACACCTTC.

In this sample, this clonotype turned up many times. The chain joins TRBV27 to TRBJ1-5; D is possibly TRBD1 (5 bases). The CDR3 covers 14 residues. V dropped 2 bases and J dropped 8 bases, with 13 bases sitting between them. Germline CDR1 and CDR2: MNHEY and SMNVEV (reference sequence). This CDR3 is CASSLGLMGEPQHF. As DNA, the CDR3 is TGTGCCAGCAGTTTAGGTCTAATGGGGGAGCCCCAGCATTTT.

Only a few counts were recorded for this clonotype. V and J are TRBV7-9 and TRBJ2-1; 8 bases are shared with TRBD1. Per the germline V gene, CDR1 is SEHNR and CDR2 is FQNEAQ (reference sequence). V trimming: 5 bases; J trimming: 10 bases; junction bases outside the gene matches: 10. The CDR3 runs to 14 residues. CDR3 residues: CASSTGQGGWEQFF. The CDR3 nucleotides are TGTGCCAGCAGCACCGGACAGGGTGGTTGGGAGCAGTTCTTC.

This clonotype showed up just once. This may stem from a read error, because a much larger clone lies one nucleotide away. The V and J genes are TRBV6-1 and TRBJ2-3; 7 bases map to TRBD2. V lost 10 bases to trimming and J lost 7 bases; unmatched junction nucleotides: 14. Germline lookup yields CDR1 MNHNS and CDR2 SASEGT. The CDR3 covers 14 residues. In DNA, the CDR3 is TGTGCCACCGGGAGGTCGCGAATGGGATATACGCAGTATTTT. Its protein is CATGRSRMGYTQYF.

The V and J genes are TRBV19 and TRBJ2-1; a weak D match, TRBD2 (6 bases). The germline gives CDR1 LNHDA, CDR2 SQIVND (reference sequence). There are 17 residues in the CDR3. V lost 5 bases and J 0 bases, leaving 17 bases between the germline ends. The CDR3 nucleotides read TGTGCCAGTAGTGCTCAGCTAGCGCCGAGCTCCTACAATGAGCAGTTCTTC. It specifies CASSAQLAPSSYNEQFF. Drawing the rest from reference TRBV19 and TRBJ2-1, the complete variable domain is DGGITQSPKYLFRKEGQNVTLSCEQNLNHDAMYWYRQDPGQGLRLIYYSQIVNDFQKGDIAEGYSVSREKKESFPLTVTSAQKNPTAFYLCASSAQLAPSSYNEQFFGPGTRLTVL.

This clonotype was observed at least ten times. The genes are TRBV14 and TRBJ2-5; D not certain. The CDR3 spans 15 residues. V lost 3 bases to trimming and J lost 1 base, with 12 bases between them. Germline lookup yields CDR1 SGHDN and CDR2 FVKESK. The CDR3 coding sequence is TGTGCCAGCAGCCAGGCCATCGGGCGCCAAGAGACCCAGTACTTC. It codes for CASSQAIGRQETQYF.

The chain joins TRBV30 to TRBJ1-2; unclear D gene. The CDR3 is made up of 13 amino acids. The germline V and J ends were trimmed by 1 base and 1 base, with 7 bases remaining between them. Germline loops: CDR1 GTSNPN, CDR2 SVGIG (reference sequence). The CDR3 here is CAWSAVVNYGYTF. For the CDR3, the DNA is TGTGCCTGGAGTGCCGTGGTTAACTATGGCTACACCTTC.

At least ten counts were recorded for this clonotype. The chain uses TRBV6-2 or TRBV6-3 and TRBJ2-7; 7 bases align to TRBD1. This CDR3 is built from 14 residues. Germline-derived CDR1 and CDR2 are MNHEY and SVGEGT. V lost 6 bases, J lost 3 bases, and 8 bases stayed unmatched. The CDR3 here is CASSNPRQGYEQYF. The CDR3 DNA reads as TGTGCCAGCAGCAACCCACGACAGGGCTACGAGCAGTACTTC.

On this clonotype: Given a much more abundant clone one base away, this may be a read error. The chain uses TRBV6-1 and TRBJ2-5; 7 bases match TRBD1. V was clipped by 0 bases and J by 2 bases; unmatched bases: 3. CDR1 and CDR2 (germline): MNHNS, SASEGT. This CDR3 has 15 amino acids. The CDR3 region is CASSEARQGQETQYF. The CDR3 nucleotides read TGTGCCAGCAGTGAAGCGAGACAGGGACAAGAGACCCAGTACTTC.

This clonotype has at least ten counts. The chain links TRBV20-1 to TRBJ2-1; 9 nucleotides align to TRBD1. Germline CDR1 reads DFQATT; CDR2 reads SNEGSKA (reference sequence). The CDR3 extends over 12 amino acids. V lost 4 bases to trimming and J lost 9 bases; unmatched junction nucleotides: 4. The CDR3 is CSATGQGIEQFF. As DNA, the CDR3 is TGCAGTGCTACTGGACAGGGGATTGAGCAGTTCTTC.

The table lists this clonotype with many counts. V and J are TRBV30 and TRBJ2-3; tentatively, D is TRBD2 (6 bases). V lost 4 bases to trimming and J lost 0 bases, with 14 bases between them. This CDR3 has 15 amino acids. The V gene's germline CDR1 is GTSNPN and CDR2 SVGIG (reference sequence). This CDR3 is CAWTGGGASTDTQYF. The CDR3 nucleotides read TGTGCCTGGACCGGAGGCGGGGCCAGCACAGATACGCAGTATTTT.

Ten or more counts support this clonotype. The V gene is TRBV7-9, the J gene TRBJ1-1; a possible D gene is TRBD1 (6 bases). CDR3 size: 12 residues. The V end was cut by 5 bases, the J end by 7 bases, with 11 bases between. Germline-derived CDR1 and CDR2 are SEHNR and FQNEAQ (reference sequence). This CDR3 reads CASSPGQSEAFF. The CDR3 region has the DNA TGTGCCAGCAGCCCAGGACAGAGTGAAGCTTTCTTT.

This clonotype was recorded at least ten times. The chain links TRBV30 to TRBJ1-1, with 8 bases aligning to TRBD1. The J segment lost 5 bases and the V segment lost 2 bases, leaving 7 bases of the junction unmatched. This CDR3 comprises 14 residues. The germline gives CDR1 GTSNPN, CDR2 SVGIG (reference sequence). The CDR3 nucleotides read TGTGCCTGGAGTCCCGGGACAGGACGGACTGAAGCTTTCTTT. It translates to CAWSPGTGRTEAFF.

This clonotype was observed once. This chain uses TRBV24-1 with TRBJ2-5; D call uncertain. The V and J ends lost 2 bases and 2 bases respectively, with 8 bases between them. The CDR3 is 14 residues long. Per the germline V gene, CDR1 is KGHDR and CDR2 is SFDVKD. CDR3 sequence: CATSDSVQQETQYF. In DNA form, the CDR3 reads TGTGCCACCAGTGATTCGGTACAGCAAGAGACCCAGTACTTC.